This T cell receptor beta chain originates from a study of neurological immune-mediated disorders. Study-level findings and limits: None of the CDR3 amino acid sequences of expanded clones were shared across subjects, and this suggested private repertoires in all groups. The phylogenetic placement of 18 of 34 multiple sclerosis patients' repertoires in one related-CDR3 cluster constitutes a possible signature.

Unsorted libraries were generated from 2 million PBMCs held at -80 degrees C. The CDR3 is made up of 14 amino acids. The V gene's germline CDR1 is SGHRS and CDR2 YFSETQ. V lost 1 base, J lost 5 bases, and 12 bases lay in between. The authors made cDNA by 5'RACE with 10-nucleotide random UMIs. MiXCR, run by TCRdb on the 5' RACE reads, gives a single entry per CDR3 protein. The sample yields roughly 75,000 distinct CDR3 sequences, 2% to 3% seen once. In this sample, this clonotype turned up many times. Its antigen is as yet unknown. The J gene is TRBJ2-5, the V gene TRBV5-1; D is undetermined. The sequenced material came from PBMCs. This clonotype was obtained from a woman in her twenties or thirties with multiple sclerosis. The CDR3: CASSLSTVTETQYF. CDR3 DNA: TGCGCCAGCAGCTTGAGTACGGTAACGGAGACCCAGTACTTC.